This T cell receptor (beta chain) was recovered during a study of response to subunit inactivated influenza vaccine. TCRdb reanalysed the RT-PCR reads using MiXCR and keeps one entry per CDR3 protein. The sample contains roughly 190,000 distinct CDR3 sequences, roughly 12% of which appear only once. V gave up 4 bases and J gave up 5 bases; unmatched junction bases: 9. The germline V gene encodes CDR1 DFQATT and CDR2 SNEGSKA (reference sequence). This CDR3 is 14 amino acids long. The same specimen was also included in a second study, on T cells expressing NK-cell markers. Per that paper: Researchers built TCR beta cDNA using 5'RACE template switching with UMIs. Sorted T-cell subsets CD3+CD56+NKG2C+, CD3+CD56+NKG2C- and CD3+CD56-NKG2C+ were TCR beta-sequenced. Serological testing identified seven of the eight sequenced donors as HCMV-seropositive and one as seronegative. NKG2C+ dominant clonotypes from 5 or 6 donors made up about 1.0-7.5% of CD8+ T cells.

The material sequenced was CD8+ T cells sorted from PBMCs, taken roughly 13 days after vaccination. This chain joins TRBV20-1 and TRBJ2-7; 9 bases fit TRBD2. The receptor's source is a man over 45 who received an inactivated influenza vaccine. The CDR3 DNA is TGCAGTGCTATGGGCTTAGCGGGAGTGGACGAGCAGTACTTC. The encoded protein is CSAMGLAGVDEQYF.